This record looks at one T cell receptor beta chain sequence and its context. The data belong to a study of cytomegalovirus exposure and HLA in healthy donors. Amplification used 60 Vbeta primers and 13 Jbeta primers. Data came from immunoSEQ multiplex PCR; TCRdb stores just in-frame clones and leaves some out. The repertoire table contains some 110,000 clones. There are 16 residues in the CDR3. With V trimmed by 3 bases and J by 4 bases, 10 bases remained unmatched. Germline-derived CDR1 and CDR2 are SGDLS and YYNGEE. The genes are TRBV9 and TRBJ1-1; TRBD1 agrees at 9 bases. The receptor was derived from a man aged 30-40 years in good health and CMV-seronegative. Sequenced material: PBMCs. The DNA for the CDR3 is TGTGCCAGCAGCGCCCCGGGACAGGGAGAGGCCACTGAAGCTTTCTTT. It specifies CASSAPGQGEATEAFF.